This TCR beta chain comes out of a study of T cell responses to AZD1222 COVID-19 vaccine. Points on this clone: Antigen unknown.

Whole-study findings and limits: Reports indicate that nearly half of spike-specific TCRs are directed at unmutated variant regions. Breadth and depth of Spike-specific TCRs rose after two AZD1222 doses. Most donors were white British, females outnumbered males, and clonal diversity was possibly underestimated. The number of AZD1222 recipients seropositive at baseline was only five to seven.

The V gene lost 4 bases and the J gene lost 1 base, with 16 bases spanning the gap. Germline assignment: CDR1 MNHEY and CDR2 SMNVEV (reference sequence). The CDR3 is 16 amino acids. This table comes from immunoSEQ multiplex PCR, and its TCRdb copy is limited to in-frame clones, with some not included. The data show about 180,000 clones, around 94% seen once. Here the sequenced sample was peripheral blood, taken 28 days after the second AZD1222 dose. This TCR derives from an adult who received the AZD1222 COVID-19 vaccine. The chain joins TRBV27 to TRBJ1-2; D is possibly TRBD1 (5 bases). The CDR3 DNA sequence: TGTGCCAGCAGTTCCCGGGGGGTTACTTTTAACTATGGCTACACCTTC. This codes for CASSSRGVTFNYGYTF.